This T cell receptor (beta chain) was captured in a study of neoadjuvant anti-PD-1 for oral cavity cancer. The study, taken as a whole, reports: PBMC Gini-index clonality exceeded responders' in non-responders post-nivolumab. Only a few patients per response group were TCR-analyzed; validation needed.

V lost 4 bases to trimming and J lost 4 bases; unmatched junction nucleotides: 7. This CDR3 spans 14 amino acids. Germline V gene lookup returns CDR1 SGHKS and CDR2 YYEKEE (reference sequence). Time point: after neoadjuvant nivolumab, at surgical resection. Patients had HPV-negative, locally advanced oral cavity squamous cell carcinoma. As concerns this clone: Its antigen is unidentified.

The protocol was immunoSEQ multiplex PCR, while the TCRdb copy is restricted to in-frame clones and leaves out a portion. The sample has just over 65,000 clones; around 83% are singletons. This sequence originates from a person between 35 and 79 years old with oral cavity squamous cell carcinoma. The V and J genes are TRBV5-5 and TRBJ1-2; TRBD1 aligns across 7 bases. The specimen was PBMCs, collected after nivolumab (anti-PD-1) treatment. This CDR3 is CASSDTTGAYGYTF. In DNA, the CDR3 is TGTGCCAGCAGCGACACTACAGGGGCCTATGGCTACACCTTC.